The 24 T cell receptor beta chains below all came from one sample that was sequenced in a study of somatic mutations in cytotoxic T cells in rheumatoid arthritis. The method was immunoSEQ multiplex PCR; TCRdb's version includes in-frame clones alone and lacks a portion of them. The sample has 9,500 to 13,000 clones, 85% seen once. The specimen sequenced was CD8+ T cells sorted from blood. The receptors were gathered from an adult with rheumatoid arthritis.

The rearrangement links TRBV12-5 to TRBJ2-1; TRBD2 matches at 7 bases. Trimming took 6 bases from V and 3 from J; bases not matched to a gene: 11. The CDR3 sequence is 16 residues long. Per the germline V gene, CDR1 is LGHNT and CDR2 is FRNRAP. This CDR3 is CASGPPIAGGYNEQFF. Written as DNA, the CDR3 is TGTGCTAGTGGGCCCCCTATAGCGGGTGGCTACAATGAGCAGTTCTTC.

CDR3 in amino acids: CATTFGGMNTEAFF. In DNA, the CDR3 is TGTGCCACTACCTTTGGAGGGATGAACACTGAAGCTTTCTTT. The rearrangement joins TRBV19 to TRBJ1-1; D ambiguous. Germline V gives CDR1 LNHDA, CDR2 SQIVND (reference sequence). Trimming took 10 bases from V and 0 from J, leaving 15 bases between them. The CDR3 is 14 amino acids. The full variable domain, its missing parts supplied by reference TRBV19 and TRBJ1-1, is DGGITQSPKYLFRKEGQNVTLSCEQNLNHDAMYWYRQDPGQGLRLIYYSQIVNDFQKGDIAEGYSVSREKKESFPLTVTSAQKNPTAFYLCATTFGGMNTEAFFGQGTRLTVV.

The V and J genes are TRBV4-1 and TRBJ1-6; the match to TRBD1 covers 8 bases. CDR3 length: 16 residues. Per the germline V gene, CDR1 is MGHRA and CDR2 is YSYEKL. V gave up 4 bases and J gave up 9 bases; unmatched junction bases: 11. The CDR3 bases are TGCGCCAGCAGCCCCCAGGGGGCCGGGGAGGGTTCACCCCTCCACTTT. This encodes CASSPQGAGEGSPLHF.

This chain connects TRBV2 to TRBJ2-7; 7 bases fit TRBD2. This CDR3 has 12 residues. From germline, CDR1 is SNHLY and CDR2 FYNNEI. V lost 6 bases, J lost 2 bases, and 1 base stayed unmatched. CDR3 region: CASRGGPYEQYF. CDR3 nucleotides: TGTGCCAGCAGGGGAGGGCCCTACGAGCAGTACTTC. Looking up the rest from reference TRBV2 and TRBJ2-7 gives the full variable domain: EPEVTQTPSHQVTQMGQEVILRCVPISNHLYFYWYRQILGQKVEFLVSFYNNEISEKSEIFDDQFSVERPDGSNFTLKIRSTKLEDSAMYFCASRGGPYEQYFGPGTRLTVT.

The rearrangement uses TRBV30 and TRBJ1-2; perhaps TRBD1 as D (6 bases). CDR1 is GTSNPN and CDR2 is SVGIG in the germline V gene (reference sequence). V was clipped by 4 bases and J by 4 bases, with 10 bases between them. The CDR3 sequence is 12 residues long. The CDR3, as DNA: TGTGCCTGGAACAGGGATCGCTATGGCTACACCTTC. Its translation is CAWNRDRYGYTF.

This sequence joins TRBV6-6 and TRBJ1-1, with a tentative D call TRBD1 (6 bases). Germline CDR1 and CDR2: MNHNY and SVGAGI (reference sequence). The CDR3 runs to 14 residues. V lost 2 bases and J lost 5, with 12 bases in between. The CDR3 coding sequence is TGTGCCAGCAGTTACAGCAGGGGCGGAACTGAAGCTTTCTTT. Amino acids: CASSYSRGGTEAFF.

The chain recombines TRBV28 with TRBJ2-1; D not resolved. V lost 2 bases and J lost 6, with 14 bases in between. CDR3 length: 15 amino acids. The germline CDR1 and CDR2 sequences are MDHEN and SYDVKM. The CDR3 here is CASSLRLVLRNEQFF. In nucleotides, the CDR3 is TGTGCCAGCAGTTTAAGGTTAGTCCTGCGCAATGAGCAGTTCTTC. The full variable domain, completed using reference TRBV28 and TRBJ2-1, is DVKVTQSSRYLVKRTGEKVFLECVQDMDHENMFWYRQDPGLGLRLIYFSYDVKMKEKGDIPEGYSVSREKKERFSLILESASTNQTSMYLCASSLRLVLRNEQFFGPGTRLTVL.

The chain is built from TRBV18 and TRBJ2-2; 9 positions match TRBD2. With 4 bases clipped from V and 0 bases from J, the junction kept 0 bases outside the gene matches. Germline values: CDR1 KGHSH, CDR2 LQKENI. The length of the CDR3 is 15 residues. CDR3 sequence: CASSRLAANTGELFF. The CDR3 DNA follows: TGTGCCAGCTCACGACTAGCGGCGAACACCGGGGAGCTGTTTTTT.

The chain recombines TRBV6-1 with TRBJ1-5; D call uncertain. CDR3 size: 12 residues. Trimming stripped 8 bases from V and 6 bases from J, with 11 bases between. Germline V lookup: CDR1 MNHNS, CDR2 SASEGT. CDR3 loop: CASQLWVQPQHF. In DNA, the CDR3 is TGTGCCAGCCAACTTTGGGTTCAGCCCCAGCATTTT.

The chain recombines TRBV7-3 with TRBJ1-1, with D possibly TRBD1 on 6 matching bases. Trimming removed 2 bases from V and 4 bases from J, with 11 bases in between. The CDR3 has 14 amino acids. The germline gives CDR1 SGHTA, CDR2 FQGTGA. The CDR3 coding sequence is TGTGCCAGCAGCTTAGAGCAGGGGAGCACTGAAGCTTTCTTT. Residues: CASSLEQGSTEAFF.

V gene TRBV6-5 combines with J gene TRBJ1-2; D gene ambiguous. Trimming removed 4 bases at V and 5 bases at J, with 8 bases between. The CDR3 runs 12 residues. Germline V gene sequence: CDR1 MNHEY, CDR2 SVGAGI. The CDR3 sequence is CASSSPVYGYTF. The CDR3 coding sequence is TGTGCCAGCAGTTCGCCTGTTTATGGCTACACCTTC.

This chain uses TRBV19 with TRBJ2-1; TRBD2 agrees at 8 bases. The germline gives CDR1 LNHDA, CDR2 SQIVND (reference sequence). The CDR3 consists of 16 residues. Unmatched junction bases numbered 14, after V lost 5 bases and J lost 8 bases. CDR3 sequence: CASSSSSGSLVHEQFF. The DNA of the CDR3 is TGTGCCAGTAGTTCTTCGAGCGGGAGCCTAGTCCATGAGCAGTTCTTC.

This sequence joins TRBV7-8 and TRBJ2-3; D might be TRBD1 (6 bases). V lost 5 bases, J lost 0 bases, and 9 bases lay in between. Germline assignment: CDR1 SGHVS and CDR2 FQNEAQ. The CDR3 covers 14 residues. CDR3 in DNA: TGTGCCAGCAGCATCAGGGGTAGCACAGATACGCAGTATTTT. The encoded protein is CASSIRGSTDTQYF.

DNA of the CDR3: TGTGCCAGCGCGGGACAGGAGGATGAAAAACTGTTTTTT. This sequence encodes CASAGQEDEKLFF. The J gene is TRBJ1-4, the V gene TRBV2, with TRBD1 matching 8 bases. This CDR3 contains 13 residues. Germline trimming cut 8 bases from V and 6 bases from J; bases unmatched to any gene: 5. CDR1 and CDR2 (germline): SNHLY, FYNNEI.

V is TRBV29-1 and J is TRBJ2-1, with 10 bases that match TRBD1. Germline CDR1 is SQVTM and CDR2 is ANQGSEA. The CDR3 length is 14 residues. J was trimmed by 2 bases and V by 7 bases; bases with no gene match: 5. The CDR3 DNA sequence: TGCAGCGGAGGGGGGACAGGGGCCTACAATGAGCAGTTCTTC. The encoded protein is CSGGGTGAYNEQFF.

This chain connects TRBV7-8 to TRBJ2-7; the D is unclear. CDR1 is SGHVS, CDR2 FQNEAQ, per germline. Trimming cost V 2 bases and J 3 bases, with 8 bases left between them. The CDR3 runs to 13 residues. CDR3 sequence reads: CASSLRGSYEQYF. The CDR3, as DNA: TGTGCCAGCAGCTTACGAGGCAGCTACGAGCAGTACTTC.

The chain carries TRBV5-1 and TRBJ2-6, with D possibly matching TRBD2 (6 bases). V lost 4 bases to trimming and J lost 1 base, with 15 bases between them. Germline lookup yields CDR1 SGHRS and CDR2 YFSETQ. This CDR3 has 17 amino acids. CDR3 amino acids: CASSPEGVVSGANVLTF. The CDR3 DNA reads as TGCGCCAGCAGCCCGGAGGGAGTAGTGTCTGGGGCCAACGTCCTGACTTTC. Filled out from reference TRBV5-1 and TRBJ2-6, the complete variable domain reads KAGVTQTPRYLIKTRGQQVTLSCSPISGHRSVSWYQQTPGQGLQFLFEYFSETQRNKGNFPGRFSGRQFSNSRSEMNVSTLELGDSALYLCASSPEGVVSGANVLTFGAGSRLTVL.

The gene calls are TRBV2 and TRBJ2-1; perhaps TRBD2 as D (6 bases). This CDR3 region has 13 residues. V was shortened by 8 bases and J by 7 bases, with 15 bases between the two germline ends. Germline CDR1 is SNHLY and CDR2 is FYNNEI. In DNA, the CDR3 is TGTGCCAGCGTCATGCAGGCGGGGAATGAGCAGTTCTTC. It encodes CASVMQAGNEQFF.

The rearrangement uses TRBV10-2 and TRBJ1-2; D unresolved. Trimming cost V 0 bases and J 4 bases, with 12 bases left between them. This CDR3 comprises 15 residues. The germline gives CDR1 WSHSY, CDR2 SAAADI. CDR3 nucleotide sequence: TGCGCCAGCAGTGAGTCTAGGCCGGGTTCCTATGGCTACACCTTC. This sequence encodes CASSESRPGSYGYTF.

The chain uses TRBV7-9 and TRBJ2-7; 8 nucleotides agree with TRBD1. V lost 5 bases and J lost 3; bases outside the gene matches: 0. The CDR3 covers 12 residues. Looked up from germline, CDR1 is SEHNR and CDR2 is FQNEAQ (reference sequence). The CDR3 reads CASSGTGYEQYF. The CDR3, as DNA: TGTGCCAGCAGCGGGACAGGCTACGAGCAGTACTTC.

The rearrangement joins TRBV9 to TRBJ1-3, with a possible D match to TRBD1 (6 bases). The CDR3 contains 15 residues. The V gene's germline CDR1 is SGDLS and CDR2 YYNGEE. Trimming shortened V by 1 base and J by 1 base, and 9 bases separated the two germline ends. The CDR3, as DNA: TGTGCCAGCAGCGTATCAGGGGCGTCTGGAAACACCATATATTTT. Protein: CASSVSGASGNTIYF.

The J gene is TRBJ1-5, the V gene TRBV28, with D unclear. Germline-derived CDR1 and CDR2 are MDHEN and SYDVKM. The CDR3 length is 15 residues. The V end was cut by 1 base, the J end by 7 bases, with 14 bases between. The CDR3 sequence is CASSLLTGGRQPQHF. The CDR3 coding sequence is TGTGCCAGCAGTTTATTGACGGGAGGGAGGCAGCCCCAGCATTTT.

The V gene is TRBV4-1, the J gene TRBJ1-3; the D is unclear. Trimming stripped 6 bases from V and 0 bases from J, with 12 bases between. The germline V gene has CDR1 MGHRA and CDR2 YSYEKL. There are 15 residues in the CDR3. Here the CDR3 reads CASSPAFTSGNTIYF. CDR3 nucleotides: TGCGCCAGCAGTCCGGCATTTACCTCTGGAAACACCATATATTTT.

CDR3 protein: CASSRIGTGHNEQFF. CDR3 DNA: TGCGCCAGCAGCCGAATAGGGACAGGCCACAATGAGCAGTTCTTC. The chain recombines TRBV5-1 with TRBJ2-1, with TRBD1 matching over 8 bases. The junction had 8 bases not matched to a gene; V was cut back by 4 bases and J by 5 bases. The CDR3 totals 15 residues. Germline CDR1 SGHRS, CDR2 YFSETQ.